This T cell receptor beta chain was retrieved from a study of control samples from healthy donors and cancer patients. This clone showed up just once. Sequencing was performed with immunoSEQ multiplex PCR; in TCRdb, only in-frame clones are kept and a portion is missing. The top ten hold about 5.8% of the sample, which has 150,000 or so clones, over 85% seen once. The CDR3 length is 17 residues. CDR1 and CDR2 (germline): SGDLS, YYNGEE. J gave up 12 bases and V 2 bases, and 16 bases lay outside the gene matches. This clonotype originated in a man aged 18 to 30 in good health. The sequencing sample was made of blood. This chain connects TRBV9 to TRBJ2-1; 11 bases are a match to TRBD2. The CDR3: CASSVTQGIAGGSVQFF. The CDR3 region has the DNA TGTGCCAGCAGCGTTACCCAAGGGATAGCGGGAGGGAGCGTGCAGTTCTTC.